Listed below are T cell receptor beta chains from one sample, sequenced in a study of T-cell reconstitution after alpha-beta-depleted transplantation in children. Each CDR3 protein is one row after TCRdb ran MiXCR on the PCR reads. The sample lists around 670,000 distinct CDR3 sequences; about 12% were seen once. The sequencing used PBMCs, collected before TCRalphabeta/CD19-depleted stem cell transplant. Receptors originate from a girl aged 2 to 9 with congenital amegakaryocytic thrombocytopenia, due to receive a stem cell transplant. Each CDR3 is given with its conserved first and last residue. D genes are given only for firm matches. Clone size is stated in some rows and not others, as once, few, many or a class when expanded.

V gene	J gene	D gene	clone size	CDR3 protein	CDR3 DNA
TRBV21-1	TRBJ2-1	NA	NA	CASSSRLAGRGGHGNEQFF	TGTGCCAGCAGCTCCCGACTAGCGGGAAGAGGGGGGCACGGGAATGAGCAGTTCTTC
TRBV6-5	TRBJ2-1	NA	NA	CASSSDSLVYNEQFF	TGTGCCAGCAGTTCTGACTCCCTCGTCTACAATGAGCAGTTCTTC
TRBV20-1	TRBJ1-1	NA	many	CSARVWGKSNTEAFF	TGCAGTGCTAGAGTTTGGGGCAAGTCGAACACTGAAGCTTTCTTT
TRBV27	TRBJ2-1	TRBD1	many	CASSFSPGQGFHNEQFF	TGTGCCAGCAGTTTTTCCCCGGGACAGGGGTTCCACAATGAGCAGTTCTTC
TRBV19	TRBJ2-5	TRBD1	few	CASSEWDREETQYF	TGTGCCAGTAGCGAGTGGGACAGAGAAGAGACCCAGTACTTC
TRBV7-9	TRBJ2-7	TRBD2	many	CASSSPGLEYEQYF	TGTGCCAGCAGCTCTCCGGGACTAGAGTACGAGCAGTACTTC
TRBV7-9	TRBJ2-5	TRBD1	few	CASSFGTDGTQYF	TGTGCCAGCAGCTTCGGGACAGACGGGACCCAGTACTTC
TRBV12-3/TRBV12-4	TRBJ2-1	TRBD2	NA	CASSPSGRLVNEQFF	TGTGCCAGCAGCCCAAGCGGGAGATTGGTCAATGAGCAGTTCTTC
TRBV5-6	TRBJ2-7	TRBD2	few	CASSLGTSGTLF	TGTGCCAGCAGCCTCGGGACTAGCGGGACTTTATTC
TRBV7-2	TRBJ2-2	NA	NA	CASNTFGARAGGELFF	TGTGCCAGCAACACCTTTGGGGCCAGGGCAGGCGGGGAGCTGTTTTTT
TRBV10-3	TRBJ1-1	NA	NA	CAINSGSGTEAFF	TGTGCCATCAACTCGGGATCCGGCACTGAAGCTTTCTTT
TRBV7-6	TRBJ2-1	NA	many	CASSWDDRNNEQFF	TGTGCCAGCAGCTGGGACGACAGAAACAATGAGCAGTTCTTC
TRBV7-9	TRBJ1-1	NA	NA	CASSGPGVENTEAFF	TGTGCCAGCAGCGGGCCAGGGGTTGAAAACACTGAAGCTTTCTTT
TRBV7-9	TRBJ2-3	NA	many	CASSLAGVTDTQYF	TGTGCCAGCAGCTTAGCGGGAGTCACAGATACGCAGTATTTT
TRBV5-1	TRBJ2-1	NA	NA	CASSLGYRENEQFF	TGCGCCAGCAGCTTGGGATACAGGGAAAATGAGCAGTTCTTC
TRBV10-3	TRBJ1-6	NA	many	CAISSSDSPLHF	TGTGCCATCAGTTCTTCGGATTCACCCCTCCACTTT
TRBV20-1	TRBJ2-1	NA	NA	CSAGPPQGRFF	TGCAGTGCGGGACCCCCCCAAGGGCGGTTCTTC
TRBV29-1	TRBJ2-1	NA	many	CSVGGSPLKTQFF	TGCAGCGTTGGTGGGAGCCCCTTAAAGACTCAGTTCTTC
TRBV19	TRBJ1-1	NA	NA	CASSIWNMNTEAFF	TGTGCCAGTAGTATATGGAACATGAACACTGAAGCTTTCTTT
TRBV12-3/TRBV12-4	TRBJ1-4	TRBD1	many	CASSFGQGATNEKLFF	TGTGCCAGCAGTTTTGGGCAGGGGGCGACTAATGAAAAACTGTTTTTT
TRBV19	TRBJ2-5	NA	NA	CASSSDSGETQYF	TGTGCCAGTAGTTCGGACAGCGGAGAGACCCAGTACTTC
TRBV5-1	TRBJ2-1	NA	NA	CASSATGVTYNEQFF	TGCGCCAGCAGCGCTACGGGAGTCACCTACAATGAGCAGTTCTTC
TRBV12-3/TRBV12-4	TRBJ1-5	NA	NA	CASSTTGTSQPQHF	TGTGCCAGCAGCACTACAGGGACAAGTCAGCCCCAGCATTTT
TRBV28	TRBJ2-6	NA	many	CASSPFNSGANVLTF	TGTGCCAGCAGCCCTTTTAACTCTGGGGCCAACGTCCTGACTTTC
TRBV5-1	TRBJ2-2	TRBD1	many	CASSLRTGDPGELFF	TGCGCCAGCAGCTTGAGGACAGGGGACCCCGGGGAGCTGTTTTTT
TRBV2	TRBJ1-5	NA	few	CASLGPADGQPQHF	TGTGCCAGCTTGGGGCCAGCGGATGGGCAGCCCCAGCATTTT
TRBV7-6	TRBJ2-1	TRBD2	NA	CASSPRWTSRYNEQFF	TGTGCCAGCAGCCCACGTTGGACTAGCCGGTACAATGAGCAGTTCTTC
TRBV7-9	TRBJ2-3	NA	many	CASSTRGDTQYF	TGTGCCAGCAGCACAAGAGGAGATACGCAGTATTTT
TRBV7-9	TRBJ1-6	TRBD1	many	CASSSSTGGFANSPLHF	TGTGCCAGCAGCTCATCGACAGGGGGCTTTGCAAATTCACCCCTCCACTTT
TRBV20-1	TRBJ1-3	NA	many	CSARRASGNTIYF	TGCAGTGCCCGCAGGGCCTCTGGAAACACCATATATTTT
TRBV5-1	TRBJ2-2	NA	few	CASSLEPLGTGELFF	TGCGCCAGCAGCTTGGAGCCCCTTGGCACCGGGGAGCTGTTTTTT
TRBV3-1	TRBJ2-1	NA	few	CASSQARVSINNEQFF	TGTGCCAGCAGCCAAGCCCGCGTCTCAATTAACAATGAGCAGTTCTTC
TRBV20-1	TRBJ2-7	TRBD2	NA	CSARDDRREINEQYF	TGCAGTGCTAGAGATGATCGGCGGGAGATCAACGAGCAGTACTTC
TRBV7-9	TRBJ2-3	NA	many	CACELVPDTQYF	TGTGCCTGCGAATTAGTCCCAGATACGCAGTATTTT
TRBV20-1	TRBJ2-1	NA	many	CSARDTLSYNEQFF	TGCAGTGCTAGAGATACGCTTTCCTACAATGAGCAGTTCTTC
TRBV7-9	TRBJ2-1	TRBD2	NA	CASSLVPGRANEQFF	TGTGCCAGCAGCTTAGTTCCCGGGAGGGCCAATGAGCAGTTCTTC
TRBV16	TRBJ1-6	TRBD1	many	CASSQSGQGGSPLHF	TGTGCCAGCAGCCAATCGGGACAGGGTGGATCACCCCTCCACTTT
TRBV24-1	TRBJ2-1	NA	many	CATSDATSSYNEQFF	TGTGCCACCAGTGATGCGACTAGCTCCTACAATGAGCAGTTCTTC
TRBV6-1	TRBJ1-1	NA	few	CASSEAWRPNTEAFF	TGTGCCAGCAGTGAAGCGTGGCGGCCGAACACTGAAGCTTTCTTT
TRBV12-3/TRBV12-4	TRBJ2-7	TRBD2	few	CASSLALAGHQYF	TGTGCCAGCAGTCTCGCTCTAGCGGGGCACCAGTACTTC
TRBV5-5	TRBJ1-5	NA	many	CASSLGGTKRNQPQHF	TGTGCCAGCAGCTTGGGGGGGACCAAGAGGAATCAGCCCCAGCATTTT
TRBV7-9	TRBJ1-2	NA	few	CASSPTEKLNYGYTF	TGTGCCAGCAGCCCCACCGAAAAGCTTAACTATGGCTACACCTTC